This T cell receptor beta chain comes out of a study of blood T cell repertoires in COVID-19. Background on the study: The United States, Italy and Spain were the sources of the acute and convalescent COVID-19 samples. PBMCs, B-cell-depleted T cells, or T cells provided the cDNA or gDNA that made up the material.

Original processing notes: Estimated nucleated cell counts came from reference gene primer amplification. Sequenced by immunoSEQ multiplex PCR; TCRdb stores in-frame clones only, minus some. The D gene and trimming were derived from the DNA, and the V and J assignments and clone size from that table. The repertoire has about 160,000 clones, over 80% of them found once; the top ten carry around 4.6%. The CDR3 has 13 amino acids. Trimming took 3 bases from V and 8 from J, leaving 14 bases between them. CDR1 and CDR2 from the germline V gene are SGHRS and YFSETQ. This TCR derives from a woman aged 50 to 60 with acute or convalescent COVID-19. Sequenced sample: peripheral blood. J is TRBJ1-1 and V is TRBV5-1; D gene uncertain. CDR3 bases: TGCGCCAGCAGCTCCCATGCCGGAGGGGAAGCTTTCTTT. Its translation: CASSSHAGGEAFF.